The 15 T cell receptor beta chains below all came from one sample that was sequenced in a study of CD8 T cells in cerebrospinal fluid in Alzheimer's disease. TCRdb processed the 10x single-cell sequencing reads again and assigns one entry to each CDR3 protein, with no DNA. This sample's clone table lists 1,000 or so distinct CDR3 sequences. The sequencing input was cerebrospinal fluid. The receptors were sampled from a human donor in good health.

This chain links TRBV7-2 with TRBJ1-5; TCRdb calls TRBD1, which cannot be checked without DNA. The CDR3 consists of 13 residues. Germline V CDR1 and CDR2: SGHTA, FQGNSA. The CDR3 sequence is CASSRTTNQPQHF.

CDR3 region: CASSQDRGTVGYGYTF. The V gene is TRBV4-3, the J gene TRBJ1-2; the D gene TCRdb calls, TRBD1, cannot be checked with no DNA. CDR3 length equals 16 residues. CDR1 is LGHNA, CDR2 YSLEER, per germline.

The rearrangement links TRBV7-4 to TRBJ2-7; TCRdb returns TRBD2, unconfirmable since there is no DNA. Germline V CDR1 and CDR2: SGHVT, SQSDAQ. The CDR3 sequence is 18 residues long. The CDR3 protein is CASSPGQFLAGGTYEQYF.

This clonotype shows up as large by frequency. The CDR3 protein is CASRLGQGNEQYF. This sequence joins TRBV6-5 and TRBJ2-7; TCRdb gives TRBD1 as the D gene, but with no DNA this cannot be confirmed. Germline V lookup: CDR1 MNHEY, CDR2 SVGAGI. There are 13 residues in the CDR3.

Judged by frequency, this clonotype is large. The chain is built from TRBV20-1 and TRBJ1-5; TCRdb proposes TRBD1, but this gene call is untestable without DNA. CDR1 and CDR2 from the germline V gene are DFQATT and SNEGSKA (reference sequence). There are 16 residues in the CDR3. CDR3 in amino acids: CSARANRVYSNQPQHF.

This clonotype is called medium-sized based on its frequency. The chain combines TRBV5-8 with TRBJ1-5; as DNA is missing, the TRBD1 call by TCRdb cannot be tested. The germline gives CDR1 SGHTS, CDR2 YDEGEE. CDR3 size: 17 residues. CDR3 protein: CASSLPSGTGPLRPQHF.

Its frequency marks this clonotype as medium-sized. V and J are TRBV4-3 and TRBJ2-3; the TCRdb call, TRBD1, lacks DNA for checking. This CDR3 is 16 amino acids long. Germline CDR1 LGHNA, CDR2 YSLEER. The CDR3 spells CASSQDPRGLTDTQYF.

By frequency, this clonotype registers medium-sized. The chain couples TRBV6-2 or TRBV6-3 to TRBJ2-7. CDR1 and CDR2 from the germline V gene are MNHEY and SVGEGT. There are 13 residues in the CDR3. The CDR3 reads CASSYSRAYEQYF.

This clonotype is deemed medium-sized (0.01 to 0.1%) by its frequency. This sequence joins TRBV7-3 and TRBJ1-5; the TRBD1 assignment by TCRdb is unverifiable without DNA. CDR1 and CDR2 (germline): SGHTA, FQGTGA. This CDR3 is built from 16 residues. The CDR3 protein is CASSPEDRGSNQPQHF.

This clonotype registers large by frequency. The J gene is TRBJ2-1, the V gene TRBV11-3; lacking DNA, the TRBD1 call made by TCRdb goes unchecked. The CDR3 is made up of 14 amino acids. Germline V gene data show CDR1 as SGHNT and CDR2 as YENEEA. The CDR3 sequence: CASSIRDRDDEQFF.

Frequency places this clonotype as medium-sized. The CDR3: CASSIDSRQNLEAFF. The chain employs TRBV19 and TRBJ1-1. This CDR3 is 15 amino acids long. Germline values: CDR1 LNHDA, CDR2 SQIVND (reference sequence).

This clonotype is called medium-sized based on its frequency. CDR3 in amino acids: CASSERDSTYEQYF. The chain has TRBV6-5 and TRBJ2-7; without DNA, the TCRdb call of TRBD2 cannot be checked. CDR3 size: 14 residues. Germline values: CDR1 MNHEY, CDR2 SVGAGI.

This clonotype is identified as medium-sized from frequency. The J gene is TRBJ1-2, the V gene TRBV20-1; TCRdb outputs TRBD1, but without DNA this stays unchecked. Germline V gene data show CDR1 as DFQATT and CDR2 as SNEGSKA (reference sequence). The CDR3 is made up of 12 amino acids. CDR3 amino acids: CSAAGQGVSYTF.

By frequency, this clonotype is medium-sized. The chain carries TRBV2 and TRBJ2-3; the TCRdb call, TRBD2, lacks DNA for checking. This CDR3 has 18 residues. The germline CDR1 and CDR2 sequences are SNHLY and FYNNEI. This CDR3 reads CASSEALLVAGSTDTQYF.

Its frequency marks this clonotype as large (0.1 to 1%). The CDR3 reads CASSYPGQATYEQYF. The chain links TRBV28 to TRBJ2-7; the D call of TRBD1 rests on TCRdb alone, since no DNA is present to check it. Looked up from germline, CDR1 is MDHEN and CDR2 is SYDVKM. CDR3 length: 15 amino acids.